This TCR beta chain is drawn from a study of T-cell reconstitution after alpha-beta-depleted transplantation in children. This clonotype was recorded once. V lost 4 bases and J lost 7, with 14 bases in between. The CDR3 sequence is 15 residues long. The germline CDR1 and CDR2 sequences are MGHDK and SYGVNS. Preparation of the TCRbeta library involved a method that used unique molecular identifiers. TCRdb re-derived calls from the PCR reads in MiXCR, one entry per CDR3 protein. The table has approximately 350,000 distinct CDR3 sequences, roughly 14% seen once. This receptor was taken from a human donor who donated a stem cell graft to a child with Fanconi anemia. V gene TRBV25-1 combines with J gene TRBJ1-6, with D possibly being TRBD1 (6 bases). This specimen was PBMCs, taken from the stem cell graft. The CDR3 DNA is TGTGCCAGCAGTGCCTCCGGGACACCCAATTCACCCCTCCACTTT. It translates to CASSASGTPNSPLHF. Looking up the rest from reference TRBV25-1 and TRBJ1-6 gives the full variable domain: EADIYQTPRYLVIGTGKKITLECSQTMGHDKMYWYQQDPGMELHLIHYSYGVNSTEKGDLSSESTVSRIRTEHFPLTLESARPSHTSQYLCASSASGTPNSPLHFGNGTRLTVT.